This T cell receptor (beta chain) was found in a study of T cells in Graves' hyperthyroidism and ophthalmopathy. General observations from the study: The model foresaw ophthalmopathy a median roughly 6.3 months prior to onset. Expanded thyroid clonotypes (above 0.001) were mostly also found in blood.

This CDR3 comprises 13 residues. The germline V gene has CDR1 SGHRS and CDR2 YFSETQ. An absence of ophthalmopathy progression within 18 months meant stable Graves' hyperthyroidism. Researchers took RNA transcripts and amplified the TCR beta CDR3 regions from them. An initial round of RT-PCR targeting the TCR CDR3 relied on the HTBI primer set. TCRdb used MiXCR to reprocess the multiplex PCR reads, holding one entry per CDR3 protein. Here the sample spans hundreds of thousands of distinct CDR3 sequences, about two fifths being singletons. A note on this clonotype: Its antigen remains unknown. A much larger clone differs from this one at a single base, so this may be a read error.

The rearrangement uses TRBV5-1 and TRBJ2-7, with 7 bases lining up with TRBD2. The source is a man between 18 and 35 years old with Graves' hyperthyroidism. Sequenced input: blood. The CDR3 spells CASIPAGTYGQYF. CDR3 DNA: TGCGCCAGCATTCCAGCGGGGACCTACGGGCAGTACTTC.